Described below is a single T cell receptor beta chain sequence and its context. Its antigen remains unidentified. These data are taken from a study of identical twins. Trimming removed 4 bases at V and 3 bases at J, with 6 bases between. The CDR3 is 13 amino acids. Germline V gene sequence: CDR1 KGHDR, CDR2 SFDVKD. General observations from the study: Beta clonotypes that were abundant in cord blood contained fewer insertions, a pattern absent from memory repertoires.

TCRdb called the 5' RACE reads again in MiXCR, with one record for every CDR3 protein. The sample contains about 200,000 distinct CDR3 sequences, 8% to 11% of which appear only once. This receptor was identified in a man over 45 in good health. Sequenced sample: memory T cells sorted from blood. The chain uses TRBV24-1 and TRBJ2-1; D may be TRBD1 (6 bases). The CDR3 DNA sequence: TGTGCCACCAGTGACAGGGGCTACAATGAGCAGTTCTTC. Amino acid sequence: CATSDRGYNEQFF.